The next 6 T cell receptor beta chains were all read from a single sample in a study of blood T cell repertoires in COVID-19. TCRdb's table, derived via immunoSEQ multiplex PCR, lists solely in-frame clones and lacks some. This table has a few hundred thousand clones, about 80% appearing once. The material sequenced was PBMCs or T cells enriched from blood (not recorded which). The receptors derive from a woman in her forties with acute COVID-19.

This sequence joins TRBV7-2 and TRBJ1-2; D is undetermined. From germline, CDR1 is SGHTA and CDR2 FQGNSA. V was cut by 0 bases and J by 4 bases, with 15 bases left in between. CDR3 length: 16 residues. CDR3 nucleotide sequence: TGTGCCAGCAGCTTAGCTTCGCTAGGAGGAGGCTATGGCTACACCTTC. It specifies CASSLASLGGGYGYTF.

The sample holds one count of this clone. The chain recombines TRBV7-6 with TRBJ2-1; perhaps TRBD2 as D (6 bases). The CDR3 length is 17 residues. CDR1 SGHVS and CDR2 FNYEAQ come from the germline V gene. Deletions cut 4 bases from V and 1 base from J, with 17 bases between. The CDR3 DNA is TGTGCCAGCAGCTCCCCATTCCGCGGGGCTTCCTACAATGAGCAGTTCTTC. This gives the protein CASSSPFRGASYNEQFF.

J is TRBJ2-3 and V is TRBV5-1, with 7 bases lining up with TRBD2. The CDR3 is 17 residues long. The germline V gene has CDR1 SGHRS and CDR2 YFSETQ. The V segment lost 0 bases and the J segment 0 bases; nucleotides outside the gene matches: 7. In nucleotides, the CDR3 is TGCGCCAGCAGCTTGGGAGCTTCTAGCGGCAGCACAGATACGCAGTATTTT. It is translated as CASSLGASSGSTDTQYF.

The rearrangement joins TRBV14 to TRBJ2-2; D possibly corresponds to TRBD2 (5 bases). Germline lookup yields CDR1 SGHDN and CDR2 FVKESK. The V end was cut by 4 bases, the J end by 7 bases, with 13 bases between. This CDR3 has 14 amino acids. CDR3 DNA sequence: TGTGCCAGCAGCCCTGGCGGGTTCATCGGGGAGCTGTTTTTT. Its translation is CASSPGGFIGELFF.

Only a few counts were recorded for this clone. The rearrangement joins TRBV2 to TRBJ2-1; D may be TRBD2 (6 bases). Trimming left V 6 bases short and J 3 bases short, with 9 bases between. The CDR3 runs 13 residues. The germline gives CDR1 SNHLY, CDR2 FYNNEI. CDR3 in amino acids: CASSPTSYNEQFF. The CDR3, as DNA: TGTGCCAGCAGCCCGACTAGCTACAATGAGCAGTTCTTC.

V gene TRBV27 combines with J gene TRBJ1-1; D is undetermined. This CDR3 has 15 amino acids. The V gene lost 4 bases and the J gene lost 4 bases, with 16 bases spanning the gap. Germline CDR1 MNHEY, CDR2 SMNVEV (reference sequence). The CDR3 sequence: CASSSRKGGSTEAFF. The CDR3, as DNA: TGTGCCAGCAGTTCCCGTAAGGGAGGCAGCACTGAAGCTTTCTTT.